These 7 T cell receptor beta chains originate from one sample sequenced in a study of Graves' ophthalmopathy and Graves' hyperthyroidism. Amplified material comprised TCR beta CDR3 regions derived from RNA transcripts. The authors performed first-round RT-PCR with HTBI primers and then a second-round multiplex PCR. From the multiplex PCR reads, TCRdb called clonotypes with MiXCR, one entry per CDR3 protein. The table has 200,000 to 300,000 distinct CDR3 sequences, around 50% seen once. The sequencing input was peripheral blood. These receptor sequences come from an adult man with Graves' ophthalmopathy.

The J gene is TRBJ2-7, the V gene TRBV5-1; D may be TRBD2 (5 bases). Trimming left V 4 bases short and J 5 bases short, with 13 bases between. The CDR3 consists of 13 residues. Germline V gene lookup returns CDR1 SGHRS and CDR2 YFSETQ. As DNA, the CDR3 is TGCGCCAGCAGCGAGGGCGCGCGCGACGAGCAGTACTTC. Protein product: CASSEGARDEQYF.

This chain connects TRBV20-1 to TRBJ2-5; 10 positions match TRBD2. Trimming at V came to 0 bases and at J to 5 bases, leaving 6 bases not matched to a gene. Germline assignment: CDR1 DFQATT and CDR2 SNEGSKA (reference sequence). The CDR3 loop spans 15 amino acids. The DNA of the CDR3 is TGCAGTGCTAGAGACCCTAGCGGGAGCGGGGAGACCCAGTACTTC. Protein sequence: CSARDPSGSGETQYF.

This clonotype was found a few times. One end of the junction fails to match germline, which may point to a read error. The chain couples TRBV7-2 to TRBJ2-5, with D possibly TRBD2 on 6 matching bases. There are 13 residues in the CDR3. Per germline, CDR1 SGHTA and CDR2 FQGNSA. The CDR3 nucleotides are TGTGTCAGCAGCTTTAGCGGCCAAGAGACCCAGTACTTC. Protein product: CVSSFSGQETQYF.

CDR3 in amino acids: CASSRTGGVSYEQYF. The DNA for the CDR3 is TGTGCCAGCAGCCGAACAGGGGGCGTATCCTACGAGCAGTACTTC. The V call is TRBV10-3, the J call TRBJ2-7, with 9 bases that match TRBD1. Trimming cost V 10 bases and J 1 base; bases outside gene matches: 11. CDR3 length: 15 residues. Germline V CDR1 and CDR2: ENHRY, SYGVKD.

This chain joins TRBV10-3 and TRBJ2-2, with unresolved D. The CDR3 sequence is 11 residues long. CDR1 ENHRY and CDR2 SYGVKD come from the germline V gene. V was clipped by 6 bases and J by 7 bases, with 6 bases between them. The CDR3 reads CAISFRGELFF. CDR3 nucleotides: TGTGCCATCAGCTTCCGCGGGGAGCTGTTTTTT.

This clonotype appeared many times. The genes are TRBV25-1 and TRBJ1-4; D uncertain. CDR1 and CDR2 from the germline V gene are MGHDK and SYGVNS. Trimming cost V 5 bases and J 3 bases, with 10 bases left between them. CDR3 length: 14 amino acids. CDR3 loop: CASSLLDSNEKLFF. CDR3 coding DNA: TGTGCCAGCAGTTTACTAGATTCTAATGAAAAACTGTTTTTT.

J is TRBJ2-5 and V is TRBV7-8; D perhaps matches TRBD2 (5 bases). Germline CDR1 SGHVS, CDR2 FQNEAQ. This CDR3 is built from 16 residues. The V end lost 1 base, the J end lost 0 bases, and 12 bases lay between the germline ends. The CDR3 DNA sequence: TGTGCCAGCAGCTTAGAGTACCGAGGGAACCAAGAGACCCAGTACTTC. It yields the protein CASSLEYRGNQETQYF.